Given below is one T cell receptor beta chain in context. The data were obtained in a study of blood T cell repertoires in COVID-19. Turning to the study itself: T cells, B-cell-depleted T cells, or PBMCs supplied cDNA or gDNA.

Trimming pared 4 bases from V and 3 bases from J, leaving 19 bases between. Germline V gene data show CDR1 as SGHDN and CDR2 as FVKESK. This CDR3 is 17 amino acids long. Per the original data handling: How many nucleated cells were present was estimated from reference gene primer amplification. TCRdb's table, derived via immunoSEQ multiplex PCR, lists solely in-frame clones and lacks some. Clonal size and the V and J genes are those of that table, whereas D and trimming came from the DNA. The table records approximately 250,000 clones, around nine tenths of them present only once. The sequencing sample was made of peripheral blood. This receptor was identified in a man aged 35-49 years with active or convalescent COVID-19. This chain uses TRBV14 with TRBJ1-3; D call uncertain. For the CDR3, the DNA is TGTGCCAGCAGCCCTTCCTCCGGGCGGGCCCTTGGAAACACCATATATTTT. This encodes CASSPSSGRALGNTIYF.